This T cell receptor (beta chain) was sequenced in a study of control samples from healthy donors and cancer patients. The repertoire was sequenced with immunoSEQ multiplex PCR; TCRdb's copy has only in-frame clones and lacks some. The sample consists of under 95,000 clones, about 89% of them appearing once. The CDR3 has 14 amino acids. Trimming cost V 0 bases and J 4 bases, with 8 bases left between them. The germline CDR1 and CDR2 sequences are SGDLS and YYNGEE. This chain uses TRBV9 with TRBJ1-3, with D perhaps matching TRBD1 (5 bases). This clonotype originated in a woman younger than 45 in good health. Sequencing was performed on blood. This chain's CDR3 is CASSVGGPGNTIYF. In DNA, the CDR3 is TGTGCCAGCAGCGTAGGGGGACCGGGAAACACCATATATTTT.